The present entry profiles one TCR beta chain with its context. Its antigen is unknown. With the Oncomine TCR Beta short-read assay, DNA from cultured CD4+ T cells was sequenced. Investigators isolated genomic DNA from cultured CD4+ T cells. Using its own MiXCR run on the PCR reads, TCRdb lists one record per CDR3 protein. The sample lists 6,600 or so distinct CDR3 sequences, 40% to 50% occurring once. The V and J ends lost 3 bases and 1 base respectively, with 11 bases between them. From germline, CDR1 is SNHLY and CDR2 FYNNEI. This CDR3 comprises 15 residues. The data stem from a study of vaccination and CD4 T cells after COVID-19. Overall study context: Stimulation of cells relied on overlapping spike peptides derived from SARS-CoV-2, HCoV-NL63, HCoV-OC43 and HCoV-229E. General study findings and limits: A median of 86.3% of reactive clones, in convalescent patients, became evident only post-vaccination.

Treatment meaning: approximately nine-day PBMC culture with coronavirus spike peptide pools or control peptides (ViraFEST assay). After being plated at around 1.8 million per well, PBMCs were cultured with 9.5 to 10 IU/ml IL-2 and 10 ug/ml peptide pools. The sample comprised CD4+ T cells from blood, cultured in vitro. The source is a human donor who had recovered from COVID-19. This chain joins TRBV2 and TRBJ2-3, with D possibly TRBD1 on 5 matching bases. CDR3 DNA sequence: TGTGCCAGCAGTGATGAAGGGGTGGGCACAGATACGCAGTATTTT. It specifies CASSDEGVGTDTQYF.